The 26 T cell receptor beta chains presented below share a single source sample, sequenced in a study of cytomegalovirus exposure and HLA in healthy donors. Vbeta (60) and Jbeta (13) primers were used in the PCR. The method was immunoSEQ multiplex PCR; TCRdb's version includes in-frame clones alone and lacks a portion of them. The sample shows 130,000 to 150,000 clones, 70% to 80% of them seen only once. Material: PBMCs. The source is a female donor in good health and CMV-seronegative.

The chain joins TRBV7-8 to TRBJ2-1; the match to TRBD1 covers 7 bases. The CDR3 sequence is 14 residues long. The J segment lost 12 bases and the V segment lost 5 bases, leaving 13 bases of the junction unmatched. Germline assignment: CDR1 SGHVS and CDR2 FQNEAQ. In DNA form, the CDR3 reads TGTGCCAGCAGCGTAACAGGGGTCGGGTTGGGGCAGTTCTTC. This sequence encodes CASSVTGVGLGQFF.

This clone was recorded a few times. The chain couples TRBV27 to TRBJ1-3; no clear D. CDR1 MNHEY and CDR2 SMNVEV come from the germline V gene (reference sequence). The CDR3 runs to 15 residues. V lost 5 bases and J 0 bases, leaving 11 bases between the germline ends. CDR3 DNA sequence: TGTGCCAGCAGTCGCGGGTGGTCCTCTGGAAACACCATATATTTT. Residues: CASSRGWSSGNTIYF.

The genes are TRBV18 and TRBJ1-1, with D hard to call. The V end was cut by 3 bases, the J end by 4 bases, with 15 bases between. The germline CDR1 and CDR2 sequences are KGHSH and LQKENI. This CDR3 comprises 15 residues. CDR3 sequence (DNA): TGTGCCAGCTCACCGACTGTGGACGCGGGCACTGAAGCTTTCTTT. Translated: CASSPTVDAGTEAFF.

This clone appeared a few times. For the CDR3, the DNA is TGCGCCAGCAGCTTGGGAGGGACTAGCGTAGCGGATACGCAGTATTTT. Translating gives CASSLGGTSVADTQYF. V gene TRBV5-1 combines with J gene TRBJ2-3; 10 bases map to TRBD2. The CDR3 covers 16 residues. CDR1 is SGHRS, CDR2 YFSETQ, per germline. V lost 0 bases to trimming and J lost 6 bases; unmatched junction nucleotides: 7.

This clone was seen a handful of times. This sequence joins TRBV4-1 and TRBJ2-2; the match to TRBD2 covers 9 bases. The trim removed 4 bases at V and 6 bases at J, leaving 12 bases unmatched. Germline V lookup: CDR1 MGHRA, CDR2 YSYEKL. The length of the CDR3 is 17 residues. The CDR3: CASSRASGIVRAGELFF. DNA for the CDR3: TGCGCCAGCAGCCGGGCTAGCGGGATAGTGAGGGCCGGGGAGCTGTTTTTT.

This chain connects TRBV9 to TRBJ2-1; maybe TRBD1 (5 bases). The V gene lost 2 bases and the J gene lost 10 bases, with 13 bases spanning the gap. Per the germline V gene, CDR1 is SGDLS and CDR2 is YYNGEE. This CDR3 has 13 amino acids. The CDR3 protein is CASSVLDTTEQFF. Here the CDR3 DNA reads TGTGCCAGCAGCGTTCTGGACACGACCGAGCAGTTCTTC.

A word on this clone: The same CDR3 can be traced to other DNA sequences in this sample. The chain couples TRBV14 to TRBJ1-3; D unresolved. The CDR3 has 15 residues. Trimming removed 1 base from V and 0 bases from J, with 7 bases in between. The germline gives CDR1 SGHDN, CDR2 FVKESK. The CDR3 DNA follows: TGTGCCAGCAGCCAAGGGGCACGCTCTGGAAACACCATATATTTT. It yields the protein CASSQGARSGNTIYF.

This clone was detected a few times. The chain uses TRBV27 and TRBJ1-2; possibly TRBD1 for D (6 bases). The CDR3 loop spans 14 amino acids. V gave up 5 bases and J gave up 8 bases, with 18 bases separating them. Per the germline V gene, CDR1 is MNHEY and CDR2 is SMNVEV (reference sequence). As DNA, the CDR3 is TGTGCCAGCAGTCACCCGGGTGGGGGGGGCGGCTACACCTTC. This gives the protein CASSHPGGGGGYTF.

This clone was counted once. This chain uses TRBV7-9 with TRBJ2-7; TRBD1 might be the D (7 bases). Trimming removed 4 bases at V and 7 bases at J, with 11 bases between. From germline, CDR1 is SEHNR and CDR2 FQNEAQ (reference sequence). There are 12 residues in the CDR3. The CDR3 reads CASSSQGGEQYF. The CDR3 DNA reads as TGTGCCAGCAGCTCTCAGGGGGGTGAGCAGTACTTC.

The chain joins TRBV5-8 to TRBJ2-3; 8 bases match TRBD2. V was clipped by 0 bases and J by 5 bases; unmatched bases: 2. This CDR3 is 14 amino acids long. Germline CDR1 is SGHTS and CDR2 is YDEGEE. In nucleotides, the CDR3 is TGTGCCAGCAGCTTGGGCGGGGGGCAAGATACGCAGTATTTT. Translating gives CASSLGGGQDTQYF.

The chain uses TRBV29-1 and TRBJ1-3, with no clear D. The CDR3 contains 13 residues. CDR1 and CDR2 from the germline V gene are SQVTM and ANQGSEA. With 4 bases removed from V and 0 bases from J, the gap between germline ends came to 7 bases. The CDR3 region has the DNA TGCAGCGTTGTCCCCTTCTCTGGAAACACCATATATTTT. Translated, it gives CSVVPFSGNTIYF.

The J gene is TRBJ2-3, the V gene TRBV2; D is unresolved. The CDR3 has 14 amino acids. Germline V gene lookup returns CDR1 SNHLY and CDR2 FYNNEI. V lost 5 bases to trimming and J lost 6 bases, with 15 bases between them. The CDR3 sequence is CASSWNSQVDTQYF. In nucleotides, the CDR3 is TGTGCCAGCAGTTGGAACAGTCAAGTGGATACGCAGTATTTT.

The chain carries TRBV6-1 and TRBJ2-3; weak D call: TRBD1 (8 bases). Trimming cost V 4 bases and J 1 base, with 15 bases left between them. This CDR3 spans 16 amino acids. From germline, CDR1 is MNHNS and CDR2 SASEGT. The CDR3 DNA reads TGTGCCAGCAGTGCCCTAACAGGGGGGGGCACAGATACGCAGTATTTT. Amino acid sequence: CASSALTGGGTDTQYF.

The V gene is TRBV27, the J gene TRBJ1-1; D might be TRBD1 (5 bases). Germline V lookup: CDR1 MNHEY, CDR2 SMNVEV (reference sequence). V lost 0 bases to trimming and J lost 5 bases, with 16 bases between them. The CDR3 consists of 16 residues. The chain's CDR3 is CASSLSAGPSGTEAFF. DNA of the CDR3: TGTGCCAGCAGTTTATCTGCGGGACCGTCTGGGACTGAAGCTTTCTTT.

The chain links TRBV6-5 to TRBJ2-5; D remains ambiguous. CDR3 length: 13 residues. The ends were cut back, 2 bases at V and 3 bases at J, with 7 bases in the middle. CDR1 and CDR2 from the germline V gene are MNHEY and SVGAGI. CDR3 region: CASSYGPEETQYF. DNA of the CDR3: TGTGCCAGCAGTTACGGGCCAGAAGAGACCCAGTACTTC.

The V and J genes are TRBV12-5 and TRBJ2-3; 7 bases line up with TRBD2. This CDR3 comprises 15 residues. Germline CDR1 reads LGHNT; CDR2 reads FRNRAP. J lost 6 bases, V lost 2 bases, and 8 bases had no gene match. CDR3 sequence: CASGLRAGDGDTQYF. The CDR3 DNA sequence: TGTGCTAGTGGTTTGCGGGCGGGGGATGGGGATACGCAGTATTTT. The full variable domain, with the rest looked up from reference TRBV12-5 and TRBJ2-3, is DARVTQTPRHKVTEMGQEVTMRCQPILGHNTVFWYRQTMMQGLELLAYFRNRAPLDDSGMPKDRFSAEMPDATLATLKIQPSEPRDSAVYFCASGLRAGDGDTQYFGPGTRLTVL.

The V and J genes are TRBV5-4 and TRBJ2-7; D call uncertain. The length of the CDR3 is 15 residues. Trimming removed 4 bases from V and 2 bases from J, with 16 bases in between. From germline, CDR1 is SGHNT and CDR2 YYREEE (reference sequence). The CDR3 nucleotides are TGTGCCAGCAGCCCAAGCCCCGTAGAAACCTACGAGCAGTACTTC. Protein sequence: CASSPSPVETYEQYF.

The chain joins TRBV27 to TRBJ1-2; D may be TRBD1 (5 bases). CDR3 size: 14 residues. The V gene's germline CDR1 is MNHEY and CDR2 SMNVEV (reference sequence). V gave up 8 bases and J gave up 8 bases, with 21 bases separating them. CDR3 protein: CASGVGQNLKGYTF. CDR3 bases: TGTGCCAGCGGGGTAGGACAAAACCTAAAGGGCTACACCTTC.

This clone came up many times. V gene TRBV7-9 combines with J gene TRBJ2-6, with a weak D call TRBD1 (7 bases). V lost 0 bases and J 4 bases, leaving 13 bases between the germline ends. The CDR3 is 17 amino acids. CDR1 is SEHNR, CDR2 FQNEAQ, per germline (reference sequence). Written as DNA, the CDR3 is TGTGCCAGCAGCTTAGCGACAGGGAGGAGAGGGGCCAACGTCCTGACTTTC. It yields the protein CASSLATGRRGANVLTF. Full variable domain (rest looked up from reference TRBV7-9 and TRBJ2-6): DTGVSQNPRHKITKRGQNVTFRCDPISEHNRLYWYRQTLGQGPEFLTYFQNEAQLEKSRLLSDRFSAERPKGSFSTLEIQRTEQGDSAMYLCASSLATGRRGANVLTFGAGSRLTVL.

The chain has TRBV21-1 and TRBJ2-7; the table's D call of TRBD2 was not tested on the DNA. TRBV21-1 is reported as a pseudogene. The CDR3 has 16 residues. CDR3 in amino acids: CASSKLQTSGIYEQYF. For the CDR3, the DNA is TGTGCCAGCAGCAAACTGCAGACTAGCGGTATCTACGAGCAGTACTTC.

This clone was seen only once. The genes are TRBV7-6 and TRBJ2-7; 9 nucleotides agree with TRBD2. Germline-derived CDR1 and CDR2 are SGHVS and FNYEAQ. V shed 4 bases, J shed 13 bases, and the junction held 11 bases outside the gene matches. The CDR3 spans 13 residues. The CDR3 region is CASSSDAAGGLYF. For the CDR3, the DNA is TGTGCCAGCAGCTCAGACGCAGCGGGAGGCCTTTACTTC.

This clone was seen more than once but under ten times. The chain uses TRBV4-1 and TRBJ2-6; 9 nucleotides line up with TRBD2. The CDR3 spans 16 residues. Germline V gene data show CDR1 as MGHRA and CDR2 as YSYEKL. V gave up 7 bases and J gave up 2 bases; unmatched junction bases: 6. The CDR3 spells CASNGGRATGANVLTF. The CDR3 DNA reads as TGCGCCAGCAATGGCGGGAGGGCTACTGGGGCCAACGTCCTGACTTTC.

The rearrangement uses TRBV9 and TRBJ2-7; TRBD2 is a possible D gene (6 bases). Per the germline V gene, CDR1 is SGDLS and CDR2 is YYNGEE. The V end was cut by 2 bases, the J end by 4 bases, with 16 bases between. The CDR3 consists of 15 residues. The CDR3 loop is CASSVTGTPVYEQYF. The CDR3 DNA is TGTGCCAGCAGCGTCACCGGGACTCCGGTTTACGAGCAGTACTTC. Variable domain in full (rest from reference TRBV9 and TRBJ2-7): DSGVTQTPKHLITATGQRVTLRCSPRSGDLSVYWYQQSLDQGLQFLIQYYNGEERAKGNILERFSAQQFPDLHSELNLSSLELGDSALYFCASSVTGTPVYEQYFGPGTRLTVT.

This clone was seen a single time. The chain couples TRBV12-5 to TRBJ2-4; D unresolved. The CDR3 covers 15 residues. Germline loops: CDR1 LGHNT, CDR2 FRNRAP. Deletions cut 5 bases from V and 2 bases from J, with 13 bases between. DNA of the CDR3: TGTGCTAGTGGTGCGACGTGGGCCCCCAAAAACATTCAGTACTTC. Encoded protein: CASGATWAPKNIQYF.

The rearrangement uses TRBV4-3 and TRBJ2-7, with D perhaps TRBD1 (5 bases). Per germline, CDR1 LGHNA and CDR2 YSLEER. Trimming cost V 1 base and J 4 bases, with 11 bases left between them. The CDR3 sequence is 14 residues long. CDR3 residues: CASSQVARAYEQYF. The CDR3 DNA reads TGCGCCAGCAGCCAAGTTGCCAGGGCGTACGAGCAGTACTTC.

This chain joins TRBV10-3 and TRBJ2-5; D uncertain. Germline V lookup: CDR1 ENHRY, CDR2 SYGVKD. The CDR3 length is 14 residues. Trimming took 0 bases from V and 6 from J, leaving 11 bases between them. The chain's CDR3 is CAISESLEPKTQYF. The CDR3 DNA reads TGTGCCATCAGTGAGTCGTTAGAGCCTAAGACCCAGTACTTC.